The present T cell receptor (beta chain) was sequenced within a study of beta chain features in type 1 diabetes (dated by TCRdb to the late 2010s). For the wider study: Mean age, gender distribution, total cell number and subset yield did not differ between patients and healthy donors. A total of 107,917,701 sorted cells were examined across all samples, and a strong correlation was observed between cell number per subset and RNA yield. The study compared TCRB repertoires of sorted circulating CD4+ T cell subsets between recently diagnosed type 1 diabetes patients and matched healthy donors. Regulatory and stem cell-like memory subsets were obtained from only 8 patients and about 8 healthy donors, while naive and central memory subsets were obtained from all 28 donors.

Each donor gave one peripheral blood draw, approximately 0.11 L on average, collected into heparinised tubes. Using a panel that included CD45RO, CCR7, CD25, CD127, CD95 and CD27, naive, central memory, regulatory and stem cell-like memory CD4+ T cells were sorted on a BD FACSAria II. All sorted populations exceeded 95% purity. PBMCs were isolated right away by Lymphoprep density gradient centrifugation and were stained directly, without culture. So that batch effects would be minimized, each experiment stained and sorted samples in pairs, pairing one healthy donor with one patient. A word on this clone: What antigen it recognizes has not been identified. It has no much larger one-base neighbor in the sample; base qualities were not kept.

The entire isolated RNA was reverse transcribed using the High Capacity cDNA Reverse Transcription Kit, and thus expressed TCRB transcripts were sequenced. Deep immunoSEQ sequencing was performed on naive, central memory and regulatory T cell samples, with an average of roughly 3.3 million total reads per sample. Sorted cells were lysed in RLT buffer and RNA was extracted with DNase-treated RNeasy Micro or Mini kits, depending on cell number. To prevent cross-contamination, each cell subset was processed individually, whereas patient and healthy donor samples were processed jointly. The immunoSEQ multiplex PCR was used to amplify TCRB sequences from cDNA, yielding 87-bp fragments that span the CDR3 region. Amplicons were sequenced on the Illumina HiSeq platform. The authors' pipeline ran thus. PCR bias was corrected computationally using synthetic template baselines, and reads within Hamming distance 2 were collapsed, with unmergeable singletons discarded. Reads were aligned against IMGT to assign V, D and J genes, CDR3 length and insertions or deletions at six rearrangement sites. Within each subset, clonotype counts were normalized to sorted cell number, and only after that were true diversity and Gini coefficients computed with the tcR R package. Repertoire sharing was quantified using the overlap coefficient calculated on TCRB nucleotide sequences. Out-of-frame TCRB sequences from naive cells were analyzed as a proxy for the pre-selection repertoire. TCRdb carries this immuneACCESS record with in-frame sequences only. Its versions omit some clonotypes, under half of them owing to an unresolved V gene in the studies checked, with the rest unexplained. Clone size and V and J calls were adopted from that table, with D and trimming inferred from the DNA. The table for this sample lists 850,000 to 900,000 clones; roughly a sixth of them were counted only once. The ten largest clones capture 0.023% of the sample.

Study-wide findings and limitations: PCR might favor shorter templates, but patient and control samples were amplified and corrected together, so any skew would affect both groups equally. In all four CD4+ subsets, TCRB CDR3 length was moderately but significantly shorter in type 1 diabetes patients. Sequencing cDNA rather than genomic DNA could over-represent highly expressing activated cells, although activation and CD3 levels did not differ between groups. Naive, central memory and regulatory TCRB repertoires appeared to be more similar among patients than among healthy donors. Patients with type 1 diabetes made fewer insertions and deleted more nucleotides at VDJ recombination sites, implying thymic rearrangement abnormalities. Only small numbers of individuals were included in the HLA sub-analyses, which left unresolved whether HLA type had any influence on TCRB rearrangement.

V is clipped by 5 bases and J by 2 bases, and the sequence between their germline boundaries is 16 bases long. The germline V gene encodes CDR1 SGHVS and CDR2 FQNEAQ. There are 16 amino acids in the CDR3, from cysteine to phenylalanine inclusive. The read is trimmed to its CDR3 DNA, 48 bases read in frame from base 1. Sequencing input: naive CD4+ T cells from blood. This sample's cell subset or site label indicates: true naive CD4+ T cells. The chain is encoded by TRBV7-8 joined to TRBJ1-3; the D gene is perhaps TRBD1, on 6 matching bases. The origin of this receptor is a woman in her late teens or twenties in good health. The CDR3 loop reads CASSKIQGPTGNTIYF. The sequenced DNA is TGTGCCAGCAGCAAAATACAGGGCCCGACTGGAAACACCATATATTTT.